The next 26 T cell receptor beta chains were all read from a single sample in a study of molecular identifiers for immune sequencing clone quantification. TCRdb fed the PCR reads into MiXCR, producing one record per CDR3 protein. The sample yields roughly 630,000 distinct CDR3 sequences, roughly 25% seen once. The sequencing input was naive CD8+ T cells from blood, with Jurkat cell RNA spiked in. Specified subset: FACS-sorted CD8+CD4-CCR7+CD45RA+ naive T cells. The receptor set was obtained from a human donor in good health. Some libraries in this study had Jurkat cell RNA spiked in.

V and J are TRBV11-2 and TRBJ2-1; 9 nucleotides align to TRBD2. The CDR3 is made up of 14 amino acids. V was pared by 5 bases and J by 6 bases, with 5 bases of the junction left unmatched. The germline V gene encodes CDR1 SGHAT and CDR2 FQNNGV. The CDR3, as DNA: TGTGCCAGCAGCACTAGCGGGTACTGCAATGAGCAGTTCTTC. Protein: CASSTSGYCNEQFF.

This clonotype was counted once. The chain uses TRBV19 and TRBJ2-1, with a possible D match to TRBD1 (5 bases). Germline CDR1 reads LNHDA; CDR2 reads SQIVND (reference sequence). The germline V and J ends were trimmed by 7 bases and 3 bases, with 16 bases remaining between them. This CDR3 region has 15 residues. The CDR3: CASTKGALYYNEQFF. The CDR3 coding sequence is TGTGCCAGTACCAAAGGGGCCCTCTACTACAATGAGCAGTTCTTC.

The chain couples TRBV20-1 to TRBJ2-7; TRBD1 agrees at 9 bases. V was pared by 4 bases and J by 1 base, with 14 bases of the junction left unmatched. The V gene's germline CDR1 is DFQATT and CDR2 SNEGSKA (reference sequence). CDR3 size: 17 residues. CDR3 nucleotides: TGCAGTGCTAAGGATGGGACAGGGAGAAACCCTTCCTACGAGCAGTACTTC. Translating it yields CSAKDGTGRNPSYEQYF.

The chain links TRBV19 to TRBJ1-3; D is unresolved. In germline, CDR1 is LNHDA, CDR2 SQIVND (reference sequence). This CDR3 comprises 13 residues. In DNA form, the CDR3 reads TGTGTCGGTAGTATGTACTCTGGAAACACCATATATTTT. It codes for CVGSMYSGNTIYF.

This clonotype was counted many times. The chain joins TRBV4-3 to TRBJ1-1, with D unclear. This CDR3 spans 16 amino acids. Germline loops: CDR1 LGHNA, CDR2 YSLEER. Trimming took 0 bases from V and 0 from J, leaving 11 bases between them. This CDR3 is CASSQDRWGVNTEAFF. CDR3 sequence (DNA): TGCGCCAGCAGCCAAGATAGGTGGGGAGTGAACACTGAAGCTTTCTTT.

This chain connects TRBV3-1 to TRBJ2-7; D call uncertain. The CDR3 runs to 13 residues. The V gene lost 5 bases and the J gene lost 3 bases, with 11 bases spanning the gap. Germline V gene sequence: CDR1 LGHDT, CDR2 YNNKEL (reference sequence). CDR3 region: CASSYPGVYEQYV. DNA of the CDR3: TGTGCCAGCAGCTACCCGGGCGTCTACGAGCAGTACGTC.

As for this clonotype: A much larger clone differs by one base, so this may be a read error. CDR3 coding DNA: TGTGCCAGCGGTCCCTTTACATTAGCGGGGGGCGTCAGGAGCACAGATACGCAGTATTTT. Residues: CASGPFTLAGGVRSTDTQYF. The V gene is TRBV12-3 or TRBV12-4, the J gene TRBJ2-3; 10 positions agree with TRBD2. With V trimmed by 8 bases and J by 0 bases, 20 bases remained unmatched. The CDR3 is 20 amino acids.

V usage is TRBV3-1 and J usage is TRBJ2-7; D is unresolved. CDR3 length: 14 residues. Deletions cut 1 base from V and 2 bases from J, with 9 bases between. Per the germline V gene, CDR1 is LGHDT and CDR2 is YNNKEL (reference sequence). CDR3 DNA sequence: TGTGCCAGCAGCCAAGGCCGCCTAGCCTACGAGCAGTACTTC. Protein sequence: CASSQGRLAYEQYF.

CDR3 region: CASSTGTGLPYEQYF. The CDR3 coding sequence is TGTGCCAGTAGTACCGGGACAGGGCTCCCCTACGAGCAGTACTTC. The chain links TRBV19 to TRBJ2-7, with 9 bases lining up with TRBD1. CDR1 LNHDA and CDR2 SQIVND come from the germline V gene (reference sequence). J lost 2 bases, V lost 4 bases, and 6 bases had no gene match. There are 15 residues in the CDR3.

The chain joins TRBV19 to TRBJ1-2; no reliable D call. V lost 7 bases, J lost 2 bases, and 5 bases lay in between. The germline V gene encodes CDR1 LNHDA and CDR2 SQIVND (reference sequence). The CDR3 runs to 11 residues. CDR3 DNA: TGTGCCAGTATTTGGAACTATGGCTACACCTTC. As protein: CASIWNYGYTF.

This clonotype was picked up many times. This chain joins TRBV7-8 and TRBJ2-5; D is possibly TRBD2 (6 bases). Germline V CDR1 and CDR2: SGHVS, FQNEAQ. CDR3 length equals 16 residues. V was trimmed by 4 bases and J by 4 bases, leaving 19 bases between them. The CDR3 spells CASSSSSFTGVETQYF. CDR3 nucleotide sequence: TGTGCCAGCAGCTCATCCAGCTTTACGGGGGTAGAGACCCAGTACTTC. Together with reference TRBV7-8 and TRBJ2-5, the CDR3 gives the full variable domain: GAGVSQSPRYKVAKRGQDVALRCDPISGHVSLFWYQQALGQGPEFLTYFQNEAQLDKSGLPSDRFFAERPEGSVSTLKIQRTQQEDSAVYLCASSSSSFTGVETQYFGPGTRLLVL.

This chain uses TRBV6-5 with TRBJ2-5; D is unresolved. Germline V lookup: CDR1 MNHEY, CDR2 SVGAGI. Between the trimmed V and J ends, which lost 4 bases and 5 bases, there was a span of 8 bases. This CDR3 contains 12 residues. CDR3 sequence reads: CASSSHRETQYF. CDR3 DNA sequence: TGTGCCAGCAGTTCACACCGGGAGACCCAGTACTTC.

CDR3 in amino acids: CASQQYNEQFF. CDR3 nucleotides: TGTGCCAGCCAACAGTACAATGAGCAGTTCTTC. V usage is TRBV18 and J usage is TRBJ2-1, with no clear D. CDR1 is KGHSH, CDR2 LQKENI, per germline. The CDR3 contains 11 residues. V lost 8 bases and J lost 4, with 6 bases in between.

In regard to this clonotype: Just one base apart from a much larger clone, this may be a read error. The rearrangement joins TRBV20-1 to TRBJ1-1; D not resolved. This CDR3 spans 15 amino acids. Germline V gene lookup returns CDR1 DFQATT and CDR2 SNEGSKA (reference sequence). CDR3 DNA sequence: TGCAGTGCTAGAGATCTGGCAGGCATGAACACTGAAGCTCTCTTT. The encoded protein is CSARDLAGMNTEALF.

The chain links TRBV27 to TRBJ2-2; 8 bases fit TRBD2. The CDR3 loop spans 16 amino acids. The germline V gene has CDR1 MNHEY and CDR2 SMNVEV (reference sequence). Trimming at V came to 5 bases and at J to 6 bases, leaving 11 bases not matched to a gene. For the CDR3, the DNA is TGTGCCAGCAGTCGGCTAAGCGGGAGTATAGCCGGGGAGCTGTTTTTT. It translates to CASSRLSGSIAGELFF.

This chain joins TRBV27 and TRBJ2-1, with D uncertain. The CDR3 length is 15 residues. The V gene lost 5 bases and the J gene lost 2 bases, with 13 bases spanning the gap. Germline values: CDR1 MNHEY, CDR2 SMNVEV (reference sequence). CDR3 amino acids: CASSLRTVTYNEQFF. CDR3 DNA: TGTGCCAGCAGTCTACGGACGGTTACCTACAATGAGCAGTTCTTC.

The rearrangement uses TRBV19 and TRBJ1-1, with D perhaps TRBD1 (5 bases). This CDR3 spans 14 amino acids. Trimming cost V 3 bases and J 5 bases, with 13 bases left between them. CDR1 and CDR2 (germline): LNHDA, SQIVND (reference sequence). CDR3 loop: CASSMPGGGTEAFF. Here the CDR3 DNA reads TGTGCCAGTAGTATGCCTGGGGGGGGGACTGAAGCTTTCTTT.

Comment on this clonotype: Lacking the conserved final phenylalanine or tryptophan, this CDR3 likely reflects a read error. The rearrangement uses TRBV12-3 or TRBV12-4 and TRBJ2-5; either TRBD1 or TRBD2 may fit D (5 bases each). The CDR3 runs to 15 residues. V gave up 4 bases and J gave up 4 bases, with 16 bases separating them. CDR3 amino acids: CASSSPGFEGETQYL. The CDR3 DNA follows: TGTGCCAGCAGTTCCCCAGGGTTTGAGGGAGAGACCCAGTACCTC.

This clonotype has a count of ten or more. The gene calls are TRBV12-3 or TRBV12-4 and TRBJ2-5, with D possibly called TRBD1 or TRBD2 (5 bases each). V shed 6 bases and J shed 4 bases, with 12 bases lying between them. This CDR3 spans 13 amino acids. CDR3 DNA: TGTGCCAGCAGCCCGCAGGGACGAGAGACCCAGTACTTC. It codes for CASSPQGRETQYF.

This clonotype was recorded at least ten times. The V and J genes are TRBV7-8 and TRBJ1-1; TRBD1 might be the D (5 bases). The CDR3 runs to 14 residues. Germline V gives CDR1 SGHVS, CDR2 FQNEAQ. V lost 2 bases, J lost 8 bases, and 15 bases lay in between. The CDR3 sequence is CASSLLSRGVEAFF. The CDR3 nucleotides are TGTGCCAGCAGCTTACTATCAAGGGGCGTCGAAGCTTTCTTT.

The chain has TRBV30 and TRBJ2-2, with 9 bases identical to TRBD1. Germline trimming cut 1 base from V and 2 bases from J; bases unmatched to any gene: 8. The CDR3 length is 17 residues. Germline assignment: CDR1 GTSNPN and CDR2 SVGIG (reference sequence). Here the CDR3 DNA reads TGTGCCTGGAGTGCCCCTCACAGGGGGCCCAACACCGGGGAGCTGTTTTTT. This translates into CAWSAPHRGPNTGELFF. The full variable domain, its missing parts supplied by reference TRBV30 and TRBJ2-2, is SQTIHQWPATLVQPVGSPLSLECTVEGTSNPNLYWYRQAAGRGLQLLFYSVGIGQISSEVPQNLSASRPQDRQFILSSKKLLLSDSGFYLCAWSAPHRGPNTGELFFGEGSRLTVL.

This clonotype was seen many times. The chain uses TRBV12-3 or TRBV12-4 and TRBJ2-7; 8 nucleotides match TRBD2. There are 13 residues in the CDR3. Trimming removed 6 bases from V and 3 bases from J; junction bases left unmatched: 4. For the CDR3, the DNA is TGTGCCAGCAGGGACGGGACTAGCTACGAGCAGTACTTC. The encoded protein is CASRDGTSYEQYF.

As regards this clonotype: Here the CDR3 omits its conserved ending phenylalanine or tryptophan, so a read error is the likely source. The chain is built from TRBV9 and TRBJ1-5, with D tentatively TRBD1 (5 bases). There are 14 residues in the CDR3. Looked up from germline, CDR1 is SGDLS and CDR2 is YYNGEE. The V gene lost 4 bases and the J gene lost 7 bases, with 15 bases spanning the gap. As DNA, the CDR3 is TGTGCCAGCAGCCCCACCGGGGACTACCAGCCCCAGCATTCT. This codes for CASSPTGDYQPQHS.

This clonotype was recorded many times. CDR3 region: CASLRLASTDTQYF. CDR3 DNA sequence: TGTGCCAGCCTCCGACTAGCGAGCACAGATACGCAGTATTTT. The V call is TRBV7-9, the J call TRBJ2-3; 8 bases map to TRBD2. The CDR3 is 14 amino acids. The germline V gene encodes CDR1 SEHNR and CDR2 FQNEAQ (reference sequence). V shed 8 bases, J shed 0 bases, and the junction held 4 bases outside the gene matches. The full variable domain, rest sourced from reference TRBV7-9 and TRBJ2-3, is DTGVSQNPRHKITKRGQNVTFRCDPISEHNRLYWYRQTLGQGPEFLTYFQNEAQLEKSRLLSDRFSAERPKGSFSTLEIQRTEQGDSAMYLCASLRLASTDTQYFGPGTRLTVL.

This chain uses TRBV5-1 with TRBJ2-3, with D possibly matching TRBD1 (5 bases). V dropped 1 base and J dropped 1 base, with 13 bases sitting between them. Germline values: CDR1 SGHRS, CDR2 YFSETQ. The CDR3 contains 16 residues. CDR3 loop: CASSLYQGSGTDTQYF. The CDR3 DNA is TGCGCCAGCAGCTTGTACCAGGGTTCTGGCACAGATACGCAGTATTTT.

This clonotype was picked up a small number of times. The genes are TRBV19 and TRBJ1-2, with D maybe TRBD1 (5 bases). The germline V gene encodes CDR1 LNHDA and CDR2 SQIVND (reference sequence). This CDR3 comprises 13 residues. Trimming removed 5 bases at V and 4 bases at J, with 11 bases between. CDR3 sequence: CASSPRQFYGYTF. The CDR3 region has the DNA TGTGCCAGTAGTCCCCGACAGTTCTATGGCTACACCTTC.